This TCR beta chain emerged from a study of PD-1 blockade in classical Hodgkin lymphoma. General study points: Diminished baseline TCR diversity has been reported in newly diagnosed patients relative to healthy donors. Any patient who commenced nivolumab under 1 year after ASCT was excluded. Baseline diversity was lower in partial responders and progressors than complete responders. The repertoire differences lack a defined cause, possibly disease activity or prior therapy.

The V gene lost 4 bases and the J gene lost 2 bases, with 10 bases spanning the gap. The CDR3 has 14 residues. The V gene's germline CDR1 is MRHNA and CDR2 SNTAGT. For this clone: The antigen is not known.

Every patient experienced relapse after autologous stem cell transplantation, and brentuximab vedotin exposure varied. The table came from immunoSEQ multiplex PCR; TCRdb's copy has only in-frame clones and leaves some out. The sample contains around 40,000 clones, 60% to 85% of which appear only once. The sequencing used peripheral blood mononuclear cells (PBMCs), collected at baseline. The origin of this receptor is a human donor with classical Hodgkin lymphoma. This chain uses TRBV6-4 with TRBJ2-3, with D possibly TRBD1 on 6 matching bases. Written as DNA, the CDR3 is TGTGCCAGCAGTGTTGAGGGACACACAGATACGCAGTATTTT. It yields the protein CASSVEGHTDTQYF.